Shown below are 26 T cell receptor beta chains from a single sample sequenced in a study of T cell repertoires in cytomegalovirus infection. MiXCR was run by TCRdb on the reads, yielding one entry per CDR3 protein. The table includes around 800,000 distinct CDR3 sequences, about 30% detected once. These receptors lack a known antigen. The material was cultured CD8+ T cells from PBMCs, obtained from culture after CMV antigen stimulation. Receptor source: a human donor in good health (CMV status not recorded). Some clones in this sample may be carry-over from other donors' samples.

This clonotype was observed a handful of times. The chain uses TRBV10-3 and TRBJ1-1, with TRBD1 as a possible D gene (6 bases). This CDR3 comprises 12 residues. Looked up from germline, CDR1 is ENHRY and CDR2 is SYGVKD. V lost 6 bases to trimming and J lost 4 bases, with 9 bases between them. In nucleotides, the CDR3 is TGTGCCATCAGACAGGGCGGCACTGAAGCTTTCTTT. This translates into CAIRQGGTEAFF.

This clonotype occurred a few times. V gene TRBV19 combines with J gene TRBJ2-1; D gene uncertain. The V end lost 5 bases, the J end lost 0 bases, and 11 bases lay between the germline ends. The CDR3 is 15 amino acids. From germline, CDR1 is LNHDA and CDR2 SQIVND (reference sequence). CDR3 region: CASSAASTSYNEQFF. The CDR3 bases are TGTGCCAGTAGTGCGGCTTCTACCTCCTACAATGAGCAGTTCTTC.

The V gene is TRBV27, the J gene TRBJ1-2; D not certain. The germline V gene has CDR1 MNHEY and CDR2 SMNVEV (reference sequence). The ends were cut back, 3 bases at V and 2 bases at J, with 13 bases in the middle. The CDR3 covers 15 residues. DNA of the CDR3: TGTGCCAGCAGTTTTGATCGGTTTTCAAACTATGGCTACACCTTC. Amino acids: CASSFDRFSNYGYTF.

On this clonotype itself: Relative to the germline gene, one junction end is altered; a read error may explain this. The chain recombines TRBV12-3 or TRBV12-4 with TRBJ2-5; D call uncertain. CDR3 size: 16 residues. The CDR3 DNA is TGTACCAGCAGTGGGCGATGGACCCCCAACCAAGAGACCCAGTACTTC. Translating gives CTSSGRWTPNQETQYF.

V and J are TRBV29-1 and TRBJ1-1; TRBD1 matches 7 bases. Looked up from germline, CDR1 is SQVTM and CDR2 is ANQGSEA. The junction had 7 bases not matched to a gene; V was cut back by 6 bases and J by 3 bases. The CDR3 loop spans 13 amino acids. The CDR3 loop reads CSVLTGFDTEAFF. Written as DNA, the CDR3 is TGCAGCGTCCTGACAGGGTTTGACACTGAAGCTTTCTTT.

As regards this clonotype: One junction end does not reproduce the germline sequence, and a read error may be involved. The chain links TRBV7-6 to TRBJ2-1, with a tentative D call TRBD2 (6 bases). Per the germline V gene, CDR1 is SGHVS and CDR2 is FNYEAQ. The CDR3 is made up of 15 amino acids. CDR3 sequence: CASIPPGGLGDERFF. The CDR3 DNA follows: TGTGCCAGCATCCCTCCTGGGGGGTTGGGGGATGAGCGGTTCTTC.

This clonotype was seen only a few times. The chain combines TRBV6-1 with TRBJ1-1; D is uncertain. The CDR3 has 14 amino acids. The germline V and J ends were trimmed by 2 bases and 0 bases, with 7 bases remaining between them. Germline lookup yields CDR1 MNHNS and CDR2 SASEGT. The CDR3 reads CASSENRMNTEAFF. CDR3 bases: TGTGCCAGCAGTGAAAACAGAATGAACACTGAAGCTTTCTTT.

DNA for the CDR3: TGTGCCAGCAGCTTAGATAGGTCGGATGGCTACACCTTC. Amino acid sequence: CASSLDRSDGYTF. The chain uses TRBV11-2 and TRBJ1-2; D ambiguous. CDR3 length equals 13 residues. Germline V CDR1 and CDR2: SGHAT, FQNNGV. Between the trimmed V and J ends, which lost 0 bases and 6 bases, there was a span of 8 bases. Together with reference TRBV11-2 and TRBJ1-2, the CDR3 gives the full variable domain: EAGVAQSPRYKIIEKRQSVAFWCNPISGHATLYWYQQILGQGPKLLIQFQNNGVVDDSQLPKDRFSAERLKGVDSTLKIQPAKLEDSAVYLCASSLDRSDGYTFGSGTRLTVV.

The chain combines TRBV15 with TRBJ2-5, with D unclear. In germline, CDR1 is LNHNV, CDR2 YYDKDF (reference sequence). There are 13 residues in the CDR3. Trimming took 4 bases from V and 1 from J, leaving 7 bases between them. The CDR3 sequence: CATSNYPQETQYF. CDR3 in DNA: TGTGCCACCAGCAACTACCCCCAAGAGACCCAGTACTTC.

This clonotype was picked up many times. V and J are TRBV7-8 and TRBJ2-1; the D call may be TRBD1 or TRBD2 (6 bases each). V lost 1 base and J lost 6, with 13 bases in between. The CDR3 contains 15 residues. Germline-derived CDR1 and CDR2 are SGHVS and FQNEAQ. This CDR3 reads CASSLVGGPFNEQFF. The CDR3 coding sequence is TGTGCCAGCAGCTTAGTTGGGGGGCCATTCAATGAGCAGTTCTTC.

The V call is TRBV7-9, the J call TRBJ2-7, with 7 nucleotides matching TRBD1. Per germline, CDR1 SEHNR and CDR2 FQNEAQ (reference sequence). This CDR3 is built from 15 residues. The CDR3 DNA is TGTGCCAGCAGCCGAGACAGGGACCCTTACTACGGGCAGTACGTC. Protein sequence: CASSRDRDPYYGQYV.

This clonotype was recorded a few times. The chain has TRBV29-1 and TRBJ2-2; D gene ambiguous. Germline CDR1 SQVTM, CDR2 ANQGSEA. The CDR3 sequence is 12 residues long. V was trimmed by 5 bases and J by 1 base, leaving 5 bases between them. CDR3 coding DNA: TGCAGCGTTCGCCAGAACACCGGGGAGCTGTTTTTT. Translation: CSVRQNTGELFF.

Ten or more counts support this clonotype. J is TRBJ2-7 and V is TRBV7-9, with TRBD1 matching over 9 bases. The CDR3 contains 14 residues. V lost 5 bases and J lost 3; bases outside the gene matches: 5. Germline CDR1 SEHNR, CDR2 FQNEAQ (reference sequence). The CDR3 nucleotides are TGTGCCAGCAGCGAAGACAGGGGGTTCTACGAGCAGTACGTC. Protein product: CASSEDRGFYEQYV.

The J gene is TRBJ2-3, the V gene TRBV19, with D maybe TRBD1 (7 bases). CDR3 size: 16 residues. V was trimmed by 5 bases and J by 1 base, leaving 16 bases between them. Germline CDR1 is LNHDA and CDR2 is SQIVND (reference sequence). CDR3 in DNA: TGTGCCAGTAGTTCACAGGGGAGGCAGGGCACAGATACGCAGTATTTT. This translates into CASSSQGRQGTDTQYF.

This clonotype showed up many times. The chain joins TRBV5-1 to TRBJ1-1; D remains ambiguous. This CDR3 is 14 amino acids long. The V and J ends lost 4 bases and 1 base respectively, with 11 bases between them. Germline assignment: CDR1 SGHRS and CDR2 YFSETQ. The CDR3 loop reads CASSVKLPNTEAFF. In DNA, the CDR3 is TGCGCCAGCAGCGTGAAGCTCCCGAACACTGAAGCTTTCTTT.

V is TRBV27 and J is TRBJ1-2; 8 bases map to TRBD1. This CDR3 is built from 14 residues. Germline trimming cut 4 bases from V and 6 bases from J; bases unmatched to any gene: 7. The germline gives CDR1 MNHEY, CDR2 SMNVEV (reference sequence). CDR3 residues: CASSYSTGDNGYTF. The DNA of the CDR3 is TGTGCCAGCAGTTATTCGACAGGGGATAATGGCTACACCTTC.

This clonotype showed up many times. The V and J genes are TRBV7-8 and TRBJ2-3, with TRBD1 matching over 9 bases. Trimming cost V 4 bases and J 4 bases; bases outside gene matches: 3. Germline V gene data show CDR1 as SGHVS and CDR2 as FQNEAQ. This CDR3 has 14 amino acids. CDR3 in amino acids: CASSYRGLADTQYF. Written as DNA, the CDR3 is TGTGCCAGCAGCTACAGGGGGCTGGCAGATACGCAGTATTTT.

Only a few counts were recorded for this clonotype. This sequence joins TRBV6-5 and TRBJ1-2; D is ambiguous. Germline assignment: CDR1 MNHEY and CDR2 SVGAGI. This CDR3 region has 14 residues. The V and J ends lost 7 bases and 5 bases respectively, with 17 bases between them. CDR3: CASTSTDYVYGYTF. The DNA for the CDR3 is TGTGCCAGCACCTCGACTGACTACGTTTATGGCTACACCTTC.

The gene calls are TRBV19 and TRBJ2-1; tentative D call: TRBD1 (6 bases). CDR3 length equals 13 residues. CDR1 LNHDA and CDR2 SQIVND come from the germline V gene (reference sequence). Between the trimmed V and J ends, which lost 9 bases and 6 bases, there was a span of 15 bases. The CDR3, as DNA: TGTGCCAGACGTAGACAGGAAATCAATGAGCAGTTCTTC. Translating gives CARRRQEINEQFF.

In its sample, this clonotype was seen a few times. This chain uses TRBV5-1 with TRBJ1-1; D not certain. Germline V CDR1 and CDR2: SGHRS, YFSETQ. This CDR3 contains 14 residues. The V gene lost 1 base and the J gene lost 0 bases, with 7 bases spanning the gap. The CDR3 spells CASSLHGMNTEAFF. The CDR3 region has the DNA TGCGCCAGCAGCTTGCACGGGATGAACACTGAAGCTTTCTTT.

This chain joins TRBV28 and TRBJ1-4; a weak D match, TRBD1 (6 bases). The V gene's germline CDR1 is MDHEN and CDR2 SYDVKM. V was clipped by 5 bases and J by 3 bases, with 16 bases between them. The CDR3 spans 16 residues. The CDR3 DNA reads TGTGCCAGCAGTCCCCGACGGGGGGCGGCTAATGAAAAACTGTTTTTT. Amino acids: CASSPRRGAANEKLFF. Combining the CDR3 with reference TRBV28 and TRBJ1-4 gives the whole variable domain DVKVTQSSRYLVKRTGEKVFLECVQDMDHENMFWYRQDPGLGLRLIYFSYDVKMKEKGDIPEGYSVSREKKERFSLILESASTNQTSMYLCASSPRRGAANEKLFFGSGTQLSVL.

This clonotype was found many times. This chain connects TRBV7-2 to TRBJ1-5; the D is unclear. Trimming left V 0 bases short and J 3 bases short, with 9 bases between. Germline-derived CDR1 and CDR2 are SGHTA and FQGNSA. The CDR3 spans 15 residues. As DNA, the CDR3 is TGTGCCAGCAGCTTAGCCGGGTCTTCCAATCAGCCCCAGCATTTT. Its protein product is CASSLAGSSNQPQHF.

In this sample, this clonotype turned up a few times. The rearrangement joins TRBV11-1 to TRBJ2-6; 7 bases align to TRBD2. The CDR3 has 19 residues. V shed 1 base and J 0 bases; nucleotides not matched to a gene: 9. Germline V gene lookup returns CDR1 SGHAT and CDR2 FQDESV (reference sequence). The DNA of the CDR3 is TGTGCCAGCAGCTTAGTACCCTGGGAGGGCCACTCTGGGGCCAACGTCCTGACTTTC. It encodes CASSLVPWEGHSGANVLTF.

The genes are TRBV7-9 and TRBJ2-1, with 8 bases fitting TRBD2. Trimming removed 4 bases from V and 7 bases from J; junction bases left unmatched: 9. CDR1 is SEHNR and CDR2 is FQNEAQ in the germline V gene (reference sequence). CDR3 size: 15 residues. CDR3 sequence (DNA): TGTGCCAGCAGCTCGGCGGGGGGCGGTTTGAATGAGCAGTTCTTC. Its translation: CASSSAGGGLNEQFF. The full variable domain, rest sourced from reference TRBV7-9 and TRBJ2-1, is DTGVSQNPRHKITKRGQNVTFRCDPISEHNRLYWYRQTLGQGPEFLTYFQNEAQLEKSRLLSDRFSAERPKGSFSTLEIQRTEQGDSAMYLCASSSAGGGLNEQFFGPGTRLTVL.

This rearrangement joins TRBV5-6 to TRBJ1-5; D might be TRBD1 (5 bases). This CDR3 is built from 12 residues. The germline CDR1 and CDR2 sequences are SGHDT and YYEEEE. Trimming left V 4 bases short and J 4 bases short, with 6 bases between. CDR3: CASSRTNQPQHF. The CDR3 region has the DNA TGTGCCAGCAGCCGGACAAATCAGCCCCAGCATTTT.

The table lists this clonotype with a few counts. V usage is TRBV18 and J usage is TRBJ2-7; 8 positions agree with TRBD2. The germline gives CDR1 KGHSH, CDR2 LQKENI. This CDR3 spans 18 amino acids. Unmatched junction bases numbered 10, after V lost 0 bases and J lost 0 bases. The CDR3 DNA is TGTGCCAGCTCACCACCCGGCTCCCTCGGGGGGGGCTCCTACGAGCAGTACTTC. The encoded protein is CASSPPGSLGGGSYEQYF.